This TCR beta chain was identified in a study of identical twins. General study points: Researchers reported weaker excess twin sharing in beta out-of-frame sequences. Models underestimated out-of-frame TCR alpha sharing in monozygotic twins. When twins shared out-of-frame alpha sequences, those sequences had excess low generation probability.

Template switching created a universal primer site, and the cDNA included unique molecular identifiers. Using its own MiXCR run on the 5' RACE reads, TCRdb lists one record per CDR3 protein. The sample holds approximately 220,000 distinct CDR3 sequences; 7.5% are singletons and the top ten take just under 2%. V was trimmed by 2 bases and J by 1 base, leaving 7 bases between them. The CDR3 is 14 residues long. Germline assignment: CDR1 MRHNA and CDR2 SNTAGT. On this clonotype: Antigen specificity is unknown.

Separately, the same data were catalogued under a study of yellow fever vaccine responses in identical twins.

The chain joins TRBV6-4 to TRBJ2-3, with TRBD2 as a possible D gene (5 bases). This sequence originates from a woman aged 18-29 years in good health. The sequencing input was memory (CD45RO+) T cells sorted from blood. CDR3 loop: CASSDKGGTDTQYF. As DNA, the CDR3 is TGTGCCAGCAGTGACAAGGGAGGCACAGATACGCAGTATTTT.